Shown below are 12 T cell receptor beta chains from a single sample sequenced in a study of OX40 agonist ivuxolimab in advanced cancers. Data came from immunoSEQ multiplex PCR; TCRdb stores just in-frame clones and leaves some out. The data show around 65,000 clones, with around four fifths seen just once and about 2.2% held by the top ten. Specimen: CD4+ or CD8+ T cells sorted from blood, collected in a trial of the OX40 agonist ivuxolimab. The receptors were gathered from an adult with an advanced solid tumor such as melanoma, head and neck, liver or kidney cancer.

This clone is a singleton in its sample. The genes are TRBV11-2 and TRBJ2-7, with D possibly TRBD2 on 5 matching bases. Germline values: CDR1 SGHAT, CDR2 FQNNGV. V gave up 7 bases and J gave up 1 base, with 20 bases separating them. The CDR3 has 16 amino acids. The CDR3 is CASTSLSAGRSYEQYF. The CDR3 DNA follows: TGTGCCAGCACCTCCCTATCGGCTGGGAGATCCTACGAGCAGTACTTC.

This clone came up a few times. The rearrangement joins TRBV7-8 to TRBJ1-5; the D gene is possibly TRBD1 (6 bases). The V gene's germline CDR1 is SGHVS and CDR2 FQNEAQ. This CDR3 is 15 amino acids long. Trimming removed 4 bases at V and 5 bases at J, with 15 bases between. The CDR3 bases are TGTGCCAGCAGCTCCTGGACAGATCGAGATCAGCCCCAGCATTTT. Its translation: CASSSWTDRDQPQHF.

V gene TRBV9 combines with J gene TRBJ2-3; unclear D gene. Germline V gives CDR1 SGDLS, CDR2 YYNGEE. Between the trimmed V and J ends, which lost 0 bases and 0 bases, there was a span of 8 bases. The CDR3 sequence is 15 residues long. CDR3 sequence reads: CASSVVELSTDTQYF. The CDR3 bases are TGTGCCAGCAGCGTAGTCGAACTAAGCACAGATACGCAGTATTTT.

The chain joins TRBV21-1 to TRBJ2-1; the table gives TRBD2 as D, unverified against the DNA. TRBV21-1 is a pseudogene segment. This CDR3 is 20 amino acids long. CDR3 region: CASSKDITSGGLRVTDEQFF. The CDR3, as DNA: TGTGCCAGCAGCAAGGACATTACTAGCGGGGGGCTTAGGGTTACGGATGAGCAGTTCTTC.

The chain is built from TRBV9 and TRBJ1-5; D perhaps matches TRBD1 (5 bases). This CDR3 contains 17 residues. Between the trimmed V and J ends, which lost 4 bases and 0 bases, there was a span of 17 bases. The germline V gene encodes CDR1 SGDLS and CDR2 YYNGEE. The CDR3 DNA follows: TGTGCCAGCAGCCCCTCCGGGGCACCATATAGCAATCAGCCCCAGCATTTT. This translates into CASSPSGAPYSNQPQHF.

The V call is TRBV5-6, the J call TRBJ1-6; D might be TRBD1 (5 bases). Trimming shortened V by 4 bases and J by 6 bases, and 20 bases separated the two germline ends. The CDR3 spans 17 residues. The germline V gene has CDR1 SGHDT and CDR2 YYEEEE. The chain's CDR3 is CASSPAGVKDGNSPLHF. The DNA of the CDR3 is TGTGCCAGCAGCCCAGCGGGGGTCAAAGACGGTAATTCACCCCTCCACTTT.

The chain is built from TRBV6-6 and TRBJ2-3; 9 nucleotides match TRBD1. Germline V lookup: CDR1 MNHNY, CDR2 SVGAGI (reference sequence). V shed 6 bases and J 3 bases; nucleotides not matched to a gene: 1. The CDR3 length is 13 residues. The DNA of the CDR3 is TGTGCCAGCAGGGGACAGGGAACAGATACGCAGTATTTT. This encodes CASRGQGTDTQYF.

This clone has just one count. This chain uses TRBV6-1 with TRBJ2-6; tentative D call: TRBD1 (6 bases). The germline gives CDR1 MNHNS, CDR2 SASEGT. The CDR3 loop spans 13 amino acids. Trimming removed 3 bases at V and 13 bases at J, with 13 bases between. Written as DNA, the CDR3 is TGTGCCAGCAGTGAGCAGACCGGGACAGTCCTGACTTTC. This codes for CASSEQTGTVLTF.

The rearrangement uses TRBV11-2 and TRBJ2-2, with 12 bases fitting TRBD1. The CDR3 totals 16 residues. The J segment lost 5 bases and the V segment lost 5 bases, leaving 6 bases of the junction unmatched. Germline loops: CDR1 SGHAT, CDR2 FQNNGV. CDR3 DNA sequence: TGTGCCAGCAGCACGGGACAGGGGGCGTTTACCGGGGAGCTGTTTTTT. It is translated as CASSTGQGAFTGELFF.

V gene TRBV4-2 combines with J gene TRBJ1-1; the D gene is possibly TRBD1 (5 bases). CDR1 is LGHNA and CDR2 is YNFKEQ in the germline V gene. V was trimmed by 0 bases and J by 1 base, leaving 15 bases between them. This CDR3 has 17 residues. Here the CDR3 reads CASSQDLVGTGNTEAFF. The CDR3 coding sequence is TGTGCCAGCAGCCAAGATTTAGTAGGGACGGGGAACACTGAAGCTTTCTTT.

The J gene is TRBJ1-1, the V gene TRBV6-1; D is undetermined. The V end was cut by 5 bases, the J end by 4 bases, with 11 bases between. The germline V gene has CDR1 MNHNS and CDR2 SASEGT. The CDR3 spans 13 residues. In DNA form, the CDR3 reads TGTGCCAGCAGTAGAATTATCACCACTGAAGCTTTCTTT. Residues: CASSRIITTEAFF.

Concerning this clone: The DNA is left out, because the CDR3 cannot be placed on it with certainty; the CDR3 is given as TCRdb lists it. This chain joins TRBV21-1 and TRBJ2-7; no check of the table's D call, TRBD2, against the DNA was made. TRBV21-1 is given as a pseudogene. The CDR3 comprises 19 residues, both ends counted. CDR3 loop: CASSKVWGTGTSGSFEQYF.